This T cell receptor beta chain was identified in a study of T-cell reconstitution after alpha-beta-depleted transplantation in children. Study outcomes and limitations: After transplant, at about two months, alpha-beta T cells were reportedly derived from several hundred expanded graft clones.

As to this clonotype: The antigen is undetermined.

This sample's TCRbeta library carried unique molecular identifier barcodes. One entry per CDR3 protein, called by TCRdb with MiXCR from the PCR reads. The table has about 300,000 distinct CDR3 sequences, roughly a tenth seen once; the top ten hold just under 7.5%. CDR3 size: 16 residues. Germline V gene data show CDR1 as MDHEN and CDR2 as SYDVKM. Trimming removed 6 bases from V and 0 bases from J; junction bases left unmatched: 6. The sample here was PBMCs, taken before TCRalphabeta/CD19-depleted stem cell transplant. The chain carries TRBV28 and TRBJ2-1; TRBD2 agrees at 9 bases. The TCR comes from a boy under two years old with acute myeloid leukemia, due to receive a stem cell transplant. The CDR3 region is CASSPGLARSYNEQFF. In DNA, the CDR3 is TGTGCCAGCAGCCCTGGACTAGCGCGCTCCTACAATGAGCAGTTCTTC. The variable domain in full, completed from reference TRBV28 and TRBJ2-1, reads DVKVTQSSRYLVKRTGEKVFLECVQDMDHENMFWYRQDPGLGLRLIYFSYDVKMKEKGDIPEGYSVSREKKERFSLILESASTNQTSMYLCASSPGLARSYNEQFFGPGTRLTVL.